Presented here are 19 T cell receptor beta chains from one specimen sequenced in a study of T cell repertoires in cytomegalovirus infection. What these receptors recognize is not known. Each CDR3 protein is one row after TCRdb ran MiXCR on the reads. The sample includes roughly 170,000 distinct CDR3 sequences, about 22% of them seen just once. Sequencing was performed on CD8+ T cells from cultured PBMCs, taken from culture after CMV antigen stimulation. These receptors were collected from a human donor in good health (CMV status not recorded). Some clones in this sample may be carry-over from other donors' samples.

The chain carries TRBV2 and TRBJ1-2, with a possible D match to TRBD1 (5 bases). Between the trimmed V and J ends, which lost 7 bases and 4 bases, there was a span of 10 bases. Germline V gene sequence: CDR1 SNHLY, CDR2 FYNNEI. The length of the CDR3 is 12 residues. The chain's CDR3 is CASKGTVYGYTF. The CDR3 bases are TGTGCCAGCAAGGGGACGGTCTATGGCTACACCTTC. Full variable domain (rest looked up from reference TRBV2 and TRBJ1-2): EPEVTQTPSHQVTQMGQEVILRCVPISNHLYFYWYRQILGQKVEFLVSFYNNEISEKSEIFDDQFSVERPDGSNFTLKIRSTKLEDSAMYFCASKGTVYGYTFGSGTRLTVV.

This clonotype is medium-sized. The rearrangement links TRBV6-2 or TRBV6-3 to TRBJ2-2; D gene uncertain. V was shortened by 7 bases and J by 4 bases, with 7 bases between the two germline ends. The germline CDR1 and CDR2 sequences are MNHEY and SVGEGT. This CDR3 is built from 12 residues. The CDR3 loop reads CASNPGTGELFF. CDR3 sequence (DNA): TGTGCCAGCAACCCAGGCACCGGGGAGCTGTTTTTT.

J is TRBJ2-5 and V is TRBV7-9; D is unresolved. Trimming stripped 9 bases from V and 5 bases from J, with 25 bases between. The CDR3 spans 16 residues. Looked up from germline, CDR1 is SEHNR and CDR2 is FQNEAQ (reference sequence). The chain's CDR3 is CARSPSVEAVGETQYF. CDR3 bases: TGTGCCAGAAGCCCTTCGGTCGAGGCGGTAGGGGAGACCCAGTACTTC.

The chain couples TRBV7-2 to TRBJ2-5; D possibly uses TRBD1 or TRBD2 (5 bases each). Trimming pared 1 base from V and 4 bases from J, leaving 16 bases between. This CDR3 is 16 amino acids long. The germline gives CDR1 SGHTA, CDR2 FQGNSA. The CDR3 DNA follows: TGTGCCAGCAGCTTAGGTCGGGGTCCGAGGGGAGAGACCCAGTACTTC. Translation: CASSLGRGPRGETQYF.

This clonotype was counted many times. The chain links TRBV6-6 to TRBJ1-1; the D is unclear. The CDR3 has 16 amino acids. Deletions cut 2 bases from V and 1 base from J, with 14 bases between. Germline CDR1 MNHNY, CDR2 SVGAGI (reference sequence). Here the CDR3 reads CASSYGSRTSNTEAFF. In nucleotides, the CDR3 is TGTGCCAGCAGTTACGGTAGCAGGACCTCGAACACTGAAGCTTTCTTT.

V usage is TRBV6-1 and J usage is TRBJ1-2, with D hard to call. The CDR3 extends over 14 amino acids. Trimming stripped 0 bases from V and 2 bases from J, with 7 bases between. Per the germline V gene, CDR1 is MNHNS and CDR2 is SASEGT. CDR3 nucleotide sequence: TGTGCCAGCAGTGAAGCATCGGGGAACTATGGCTACACCTTC. Protein product: CASSEASGNYGYTF.

This clonotype was seen a handful of times. The genes are TRBV4-3 and TRBJ2-1; no reliable D call. Germline loops: CDR1 LGHNA, CDR2 YSLEER. V lost 0 bases, J lost 4 bases, and 10 bases lay in between. The CDR3 spans 15 residues. The chain's CDR3 is CASSQDSAVYNEQFF. The CDR3 nucleotides read TGCGCCAGCAGCCAAGATTCGGCCGTTTACAATGAGCAGTTCTTC.

This clonotype was observed a handful of times. The gene calls are TRBV7-6 and TRBJ1-5; D ambiguous. Germline CDR1 reads SGHVS; CDR2 reads FNYEAQ. This CDR3 spans 17 amino acids. V was shortened by 6 bases and J by 0 bases, with 18 bases between the two germline ends. The CDR3 region has the DNA TGTGCCAGCAGTTCATTAGAGCAGACTTATAGCAATCAGCCCCAGCATTTT. Amino acid sequence: CASSSLEQTYSNQPQHF.

This chain's CDR3 is CASSSGTGGVEPFSGNTIYF. Written as DNA, the CDR3 is TGTGCCAGCAGCTCTGGGACAGGGGGCGTCGAACCATTCTCTGGAAACACCATATATTTT. The V call is TRBV7-6, the J call TRBJ1-3; 12 bases map to TRBD1. CDR1 and CDR2 (germline): SGHVS, FNYEAQ. The CDR3 runs 20 residues. The V and J ends lost 4 bases and 0 bases, in that order; junction bases with no gene match: 13.

The sample holds a few counts of this clonotype. V usage is TRBV15 and J usage is TRBJ2-7; TRBD2 agrees at 7 bases. CDR1 and CDR2 (germline): LNHNV, YYDKDF (reference sequence). The CDR3 length is 15 residues. Trimming removed 5 bases from V and 4 bases from J; junction bases left unmatched: 11. CDR3 bases: TGTGCCACCAGCCTTTGGGGAGGGGATGCGTACGAGCAGTACTTC. Translation gives CATSLWGGDAYEQYF.

CDR3 sequence reads: CASSREPTATHPTEAFF. The CDR3 region has the DNA TGTGCCAGCAGCCGGGAACCAACCGCAACGCACCCCACTGAAGCTTTCTTT. The gene calls are TRBV7-9 and TRBJ1-1; D is unresolved. CDR1 is SEHNR, CDR2 FQNEAQ, per germline (reference sequence). With 5 bases removed from V and 4 bases from J, the gap between germline ends came to 23 bases. The CDR3 contains 17 residues. The full variable domain, in which reference TRBV7-9 and TRBJ1-1 provide the parts outside the CDR3, is DTGVSQNPRHKITKRGQNVTFRCDPISEHNRLYWYRQTLGQGPEFLTYFQNEAQLEKSRLLSDRFSAERPKGSFSTLEIQRTEQGDSAMYLCASSREPTATHPTEAFFGQGTRLTVV.

The chain combines TRBV6-2 or TRBV6-3 with TRBJ1-5; D may be TRBD1 (6 bases). This CDR3 region has 15 residues. CDR1 is MNHEY and CDR2 is SVGEGT in the germline V gene. V was shortened by 2 bases and J by 3 bases, with 11 bases between the two germline ends. The CDR3 DNA is TGTGCCAGCAGTTACACACAGGGCATCAATCAGCCCCAGCATTTT. It codes for CASSYTQGINQPQHF.

This clonotype has more than one count but fewer than ten. This CDR3 reads CASSPGNLNNQPQHF. Written as DNA, the CDR3 is TGTGCCAGCAGCCCCGGGAACTTGAACAATCAGCCCCAGCATTTT. The rearrangement joins TRBV6-2 or TRBV6-3 to TRBJ1-5; D is undetermined. V lost 6 bases to trimming and J lost 3 bases, with 15 bases between them. The germline V gene has CDR1 MNHEY and CDR2 SVGEGT. CDR3 length: 15 amino acids.

This chain links TRBV7-9 with TRBJ2-1; the D gene is possibly TRBD2 (7 bases). This CDR3 region has 13 residues. V lost 8 bases, J lost 7 bases, and 15 bases lay in between. Germline CDR1 reads SEHNR; CDR2 reads FQNEAQ (reference sequence). The CDR3 sequence is CASAAGDYNEQFF. CDR3 nucleotide sequence: TGTGCCAGCGCGGCAGGGGACTATAATGAGCAGTTCTTC.

V gene TRBV6-6 combines with J gene TRBJ2-5; D remains unclear. The CDR3 loop spans 12 amino acids. V was trimmed by 0 bases and J by 5 bases, leaving 4 bases between them. Germline lookup yields CDR1 MNHNY and CDR2 SVGAGI (reference sequence). The CDR3, as DNA: TGTGCCAGCAGTTACTCGAGTGAGACCCAGTACTTC. It encodes CASSYSSETQYF.

This sequence joins TRBV6-2 or TRBV6-3 and TRBJ2-1, with unresolved D. The V end lost 1 base, the J end lost 3 bases, and 4 bases lay between the germline ends. The CDR3 runs to 13 residues. Germline values: CDR1 MNHEY, CDR2 SVGEGT. CDR3 in amino acids: CASSYLGYNEQFF. The CDR3 DNA reads TGTGCCAGCAGTTACTTGGGCTACAATGAGCAGTTCTTC.

The V gene is TRBV9, the J gene TRBJ2-1; D call uncertain. CDR3 length equals 13 residues. Trimming removed 3 bases from V and 5 bases from J, with 9 bases in between. Germline lookup yields CDR1 SGDLS and CDR2 YYNGEE. The DNA for the CDR3 is TGTGCCAGCAGCGCGCCGGGCGACAATGAGCAGTTCTTC. Amino acid sequence: CASSAPGDNEQFF.

This clonotype came up a few times. The chain combines TRBV11-2 with TRBJ2-5; a possible D gene is TRBD1 (5 bases). The CDR3 runs to 15 residues. The germline CDR1 and CDR2 sequences are SGHAT and FQNNGV. Trimming took off 2 bases at V and 2 bases at J, with 12 bases between the two ends. CDR3 DNA sequence: TGTGCCAGCAGCTTATTCGACAGATCTCAAGAGACCCAGTACTTC. Translating it yields CASSLFDRSQETQYF.

This clonotype has more than one count but fewer than ten. The chain recombines TRBV7-9 with TRBJ2-1; 9 nucleotides agree with TRBD2. The V segment lost 1 base and the J segment 8 bases; nucleotides outside the gene matches: 6. The germline V gene encodes CDR1 SEHNR and CDR2 FQNEAQ (reference sequence). The CDR3 is 15 amino acids. CDR3 residues: CASSLGSGGLYEQFF. In nucleotides, the CDR3 is TGTGCCAGCAGCTTAGGTAGCGGGGGTTTGTATGAGCAGTTCTTC. The entire variable domain, with the rest obtained from reference TRBV7-9 and TRBJ2-1, is as follows: DTGVSQNPRHKITKRGQNVTFRCDPISEHNRLYWYRQTLGQGPEFLTYFQNEAQLEKSRLLSDRFSAERPKGSFSTLEIQRTEQGDSAMYLCASSLGSGGLYEQFFGPGTRLTVL.